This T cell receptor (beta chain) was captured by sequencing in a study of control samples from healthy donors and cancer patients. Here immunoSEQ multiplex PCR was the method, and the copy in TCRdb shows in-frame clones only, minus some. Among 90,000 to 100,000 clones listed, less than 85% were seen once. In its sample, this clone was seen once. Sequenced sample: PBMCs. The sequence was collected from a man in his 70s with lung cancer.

The CDR3 is CASSLAGLTNAFF. The CDR3 DNA reads TGTGCCAGTAGTCTAGCGGGCCTGACTAACGCTTTCTTT. The rearrangement links TRBV19 to TRBJ1-1; D remains unclear. This CDR3 spans 13 amino acids. CDR1 LNHDA and CDR2 SQIVND come from the germline V gene (reference sequence). V dropped 5 bases and J dropped 11 bases, with 18 bases sitting between them.